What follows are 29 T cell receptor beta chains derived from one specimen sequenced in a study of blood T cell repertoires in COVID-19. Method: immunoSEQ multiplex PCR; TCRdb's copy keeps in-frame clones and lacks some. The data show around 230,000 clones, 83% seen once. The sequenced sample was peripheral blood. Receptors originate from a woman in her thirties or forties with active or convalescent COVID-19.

The CDR3 is CATCPGLAGAGGGELFF. CDR3 sequence (DNA): TGTGCCACCTGTCCGGGACTAGCGGGAGCCGGGGGCGGGGAGCTGTTTTTT. The rearrangement links TRBV24-1 to TRBJ2-2, with 14 bases matching TRBD2. The CDR3 loop spans 17 amino acids. Germline V gives CDR1 KGHDR, CDR2 SFDVKD. V dropped 9 bases and J dropped 7; count of bases not matched to a gene: 12.

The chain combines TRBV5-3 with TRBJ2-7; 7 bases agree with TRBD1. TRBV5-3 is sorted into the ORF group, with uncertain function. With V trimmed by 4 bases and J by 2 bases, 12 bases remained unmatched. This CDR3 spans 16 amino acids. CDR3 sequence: CARSEDTRDSTYEQYF. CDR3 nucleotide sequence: TGTGCCAGAAGCGAAGACACTCGGGACAGCACCTACGAGCAGTACTTC.

Written as DNA, the CDR3 is TGTGCCAGCAGCCCCATAAGTCGGGGGGCCGGGAATCAGCCCCAGCATTTT. Translating gives CASSPISRGAGNQPQHF. The chain has TRBV7-2 and TRBJ1-5; D is possibly TRBD1 (6 bases). The CDR3 runs 17 residues. CDR1 and CDR2 from the germline V gene are SGHTA and FQGNSA. V lost 5 bases and J lost 4, with 21 bases in between.

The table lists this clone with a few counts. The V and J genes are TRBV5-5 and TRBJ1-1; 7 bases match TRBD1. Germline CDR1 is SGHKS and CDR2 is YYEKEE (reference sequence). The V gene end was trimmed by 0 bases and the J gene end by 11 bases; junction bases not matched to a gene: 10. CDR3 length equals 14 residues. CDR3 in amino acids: CASSLDRGPTYAFF. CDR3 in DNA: TGTGCCAGCAGCTTGGACAGGGGCCCAACCTATGCTTTCTTT.

The CDR3 DNA follows: TGCGCCAGCAGCCTCCGACAGGGGAGCACTGAAGCTTTCTTT. Amino acid sequence: CASSLRQGSTEAFF. The chain couples TRBV5-1 to TRBJ1-1; TRBD1 matches at 8 bases. Germline V gives CDR1 SGHRS, CDR2 YFSETQ. V lost 4 bases and J lost 4; bases outside the gene matches: 6. The CDR3 totals 14 residues. The whole variable domain, filled in from reference TRBV5-1 and TRBJ1-1, reads KAGVTQTPRYLIKTRGQQVTLSCSPISGHRSVSWYQQTPGQGLQFLFEYFSETQRNKGNFPGRFSGRQFSNSRSEMNVSTLELGDSALYLCASSLRQGSTEAFFGQGTRLTVV.

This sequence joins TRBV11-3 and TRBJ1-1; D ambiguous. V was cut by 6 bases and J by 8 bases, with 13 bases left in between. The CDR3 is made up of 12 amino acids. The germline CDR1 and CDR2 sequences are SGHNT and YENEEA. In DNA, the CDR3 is TGTGCCAGCAGTTTTCACCCGCGGGAAGCTTTCTTT. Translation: CASSFHPREAFF.

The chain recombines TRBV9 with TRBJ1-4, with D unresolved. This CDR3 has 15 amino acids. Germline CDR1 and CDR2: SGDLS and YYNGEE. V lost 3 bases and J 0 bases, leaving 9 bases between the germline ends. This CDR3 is CASSGRQATNEKLFF. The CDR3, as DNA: TGTGCCAGCAGCGGTAGACAAGCAACTAATGAAAAACTGTTTTTT.

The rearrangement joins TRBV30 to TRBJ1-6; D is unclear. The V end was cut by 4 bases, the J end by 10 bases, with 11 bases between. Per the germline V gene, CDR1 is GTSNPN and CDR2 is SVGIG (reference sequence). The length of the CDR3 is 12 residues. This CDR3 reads CAWTQYGSPLHF. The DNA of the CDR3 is TGTGCCTGGACACAGTACGGATCACCCCTCCACTTT. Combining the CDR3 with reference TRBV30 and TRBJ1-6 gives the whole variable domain SQTIHQWPATLVQPVGSPLSLECTVEGTSNPNLYWYRQAAGRGLQLLFYSVGIGQISSEVPQNLSASRPQDRQFILSSKKLLLSDSGFYLCAWTQYGSPLHFGNGTRLTVT.

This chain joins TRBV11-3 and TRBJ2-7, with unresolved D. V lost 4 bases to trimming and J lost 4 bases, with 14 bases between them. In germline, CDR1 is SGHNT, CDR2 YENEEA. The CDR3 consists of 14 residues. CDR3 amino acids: CASSYSVHRYEQYF. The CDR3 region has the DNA TGTGCCAGCAGCTATTCGGTTCACCGGTACGAGCAGTACTTC.

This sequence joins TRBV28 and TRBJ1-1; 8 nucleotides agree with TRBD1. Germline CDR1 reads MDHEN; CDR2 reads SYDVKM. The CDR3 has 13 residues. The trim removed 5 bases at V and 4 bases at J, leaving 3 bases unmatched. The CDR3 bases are TGTGCCAGCAGTGCCACAGGGGGCACTGAAGCTTTCTTT. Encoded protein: CASSATGGTEAFF. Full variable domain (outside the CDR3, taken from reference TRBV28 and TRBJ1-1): DVKVTQSSRYLVKRTGEKVFLECVQDMDHENMFWYRQDPGLGLRLIYFSYDVKMKEKGDIPEGYSVSREKKERFSLILESASTNQTSMYLCASSATGGTEAFFGQGTRLTVV.

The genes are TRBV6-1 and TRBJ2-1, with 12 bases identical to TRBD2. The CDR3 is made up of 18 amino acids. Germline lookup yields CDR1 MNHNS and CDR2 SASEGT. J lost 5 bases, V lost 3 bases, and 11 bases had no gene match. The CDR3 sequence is CASSDMPLLAGGHNEQFF. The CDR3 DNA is TGTGCCAGCAGTGACATGCCACTTCTAGCGGGAGGGCACAATGAGCAGTTCTTC.

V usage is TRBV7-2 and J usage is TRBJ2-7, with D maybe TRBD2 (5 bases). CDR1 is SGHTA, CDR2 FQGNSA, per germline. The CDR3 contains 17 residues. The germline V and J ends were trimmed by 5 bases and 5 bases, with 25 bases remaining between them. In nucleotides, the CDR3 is TGTGCCAGCAGCGAAGGACCCGCCTATTACCTCGGGAACGAGCAGTACTTC. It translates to CASSEGPAYYLGNEQYF.

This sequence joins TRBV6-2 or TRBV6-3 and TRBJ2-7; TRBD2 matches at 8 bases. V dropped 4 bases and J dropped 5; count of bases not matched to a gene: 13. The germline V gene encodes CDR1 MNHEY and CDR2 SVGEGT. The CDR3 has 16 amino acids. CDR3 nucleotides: TGTGCCAGCAGTTCTTCACCTCGGACTAGCTTAAACGAGCAGTACTTC. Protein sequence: CASSSSPRTSLNEQYF.

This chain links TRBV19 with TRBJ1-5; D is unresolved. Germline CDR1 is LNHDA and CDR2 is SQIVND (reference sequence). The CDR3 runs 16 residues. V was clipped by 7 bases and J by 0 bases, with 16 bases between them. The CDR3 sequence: CASIPDYRYSNQPQHF. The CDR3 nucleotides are TGTGCCAGTATCCCGGACTATCGTTATAGCAATCAGCCCCAGCATTTT.

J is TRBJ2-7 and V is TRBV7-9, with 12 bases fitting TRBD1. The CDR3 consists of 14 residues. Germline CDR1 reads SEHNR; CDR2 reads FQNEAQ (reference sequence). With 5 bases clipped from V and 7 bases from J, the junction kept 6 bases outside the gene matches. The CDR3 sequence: CASSPGQGAREQYF. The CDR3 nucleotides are TGTGCCAGCAGCCCGGGACAGGGGGCTAGGGAGCAGTACTTC.

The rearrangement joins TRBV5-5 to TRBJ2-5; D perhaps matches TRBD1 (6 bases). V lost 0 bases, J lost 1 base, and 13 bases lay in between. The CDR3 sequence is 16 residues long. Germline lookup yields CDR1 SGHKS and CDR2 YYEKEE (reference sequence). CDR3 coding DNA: TGTGCCAGCAGCTTGGCCCTTAGACAGGTCCAAGAGACCCAGTACTTC. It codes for CASSLALRQVQETQYF.

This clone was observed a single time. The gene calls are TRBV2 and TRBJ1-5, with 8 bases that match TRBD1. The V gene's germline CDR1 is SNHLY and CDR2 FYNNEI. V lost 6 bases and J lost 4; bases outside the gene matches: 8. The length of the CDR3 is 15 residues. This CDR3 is CASRMGQGANQPQHF. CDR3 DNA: TGTGCCAGCAGGATGGGGCAGGGGGCGAATCAGCCCCAGCATTTT. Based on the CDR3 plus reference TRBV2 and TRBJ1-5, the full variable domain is EPEVTQTPSHQVTQMGQEVILRCVPISNHLYFYWYRQILGQKVEFLVSFYNNEISEKSEIFDDQFSVERPDGSNFTLKIRSTKLEDSAMYFCASRMGQGANQPQHFGDGTRLSIL.

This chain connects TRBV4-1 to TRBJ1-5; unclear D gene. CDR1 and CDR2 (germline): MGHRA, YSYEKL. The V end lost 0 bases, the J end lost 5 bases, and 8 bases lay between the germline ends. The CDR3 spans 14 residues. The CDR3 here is CASSQETLYQPQHF. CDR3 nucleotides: TGCGCCAGCAGCCAAGAGACTCTTTATCAGCCCCAGCATTTT.

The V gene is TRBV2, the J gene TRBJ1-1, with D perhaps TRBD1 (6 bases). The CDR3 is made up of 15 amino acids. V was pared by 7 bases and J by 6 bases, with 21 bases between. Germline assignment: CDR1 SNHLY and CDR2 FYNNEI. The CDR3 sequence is CASKLETGGVPEAFF. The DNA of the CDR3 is TGTGCCAGCAAATTAGAGACAGGCGGAGTCCCTGAAGCTTTCTTT.

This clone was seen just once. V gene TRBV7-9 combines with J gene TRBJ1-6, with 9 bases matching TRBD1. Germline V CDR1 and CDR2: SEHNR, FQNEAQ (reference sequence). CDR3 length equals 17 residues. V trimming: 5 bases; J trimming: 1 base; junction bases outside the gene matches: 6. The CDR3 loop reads CASSRTGGASYNSPLHF. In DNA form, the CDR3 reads TGTGCCAGCAGCCGTACAGGGGGCGCTTCCTATAATTCACCCCTCCACTTT.

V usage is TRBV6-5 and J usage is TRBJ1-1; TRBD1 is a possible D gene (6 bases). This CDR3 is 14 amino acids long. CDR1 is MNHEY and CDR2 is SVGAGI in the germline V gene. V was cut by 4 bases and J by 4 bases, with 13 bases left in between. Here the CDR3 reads CASSWLRGITEAFF. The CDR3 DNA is TGTGCCAGCAGTTGGCTCAGGGGTATCACTGAAGCTTTCTTT.

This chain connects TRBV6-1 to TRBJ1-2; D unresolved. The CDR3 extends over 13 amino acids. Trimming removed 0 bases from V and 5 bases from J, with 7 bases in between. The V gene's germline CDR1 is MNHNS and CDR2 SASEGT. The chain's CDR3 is CASSEASVYGYTF. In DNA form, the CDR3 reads TGTGCCAGCAGTGAAGCTTCCGTGTATGGCTACACCTTC.

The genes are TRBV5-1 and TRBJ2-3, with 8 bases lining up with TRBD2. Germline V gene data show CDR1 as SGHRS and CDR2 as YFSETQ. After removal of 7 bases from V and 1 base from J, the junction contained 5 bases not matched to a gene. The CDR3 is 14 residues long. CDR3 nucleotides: TGCGCCAGCGCGGGGGGAGGAGGCACAGATACGCAGTATTTT. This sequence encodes CASAGGGGTDTQYF.

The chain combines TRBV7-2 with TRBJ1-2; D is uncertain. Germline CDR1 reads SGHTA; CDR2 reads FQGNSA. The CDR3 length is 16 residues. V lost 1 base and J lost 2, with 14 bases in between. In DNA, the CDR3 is TGTGCCAGCAGCTTAGTTTCCGTACTGCCAAACTATGGCTACACCTTC. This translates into CASSLVSVLPNYGYTF.

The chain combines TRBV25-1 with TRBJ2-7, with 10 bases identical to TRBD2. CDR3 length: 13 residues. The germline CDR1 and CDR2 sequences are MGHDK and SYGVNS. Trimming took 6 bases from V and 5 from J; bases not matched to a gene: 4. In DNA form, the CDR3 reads TGTGCCAGCAGACGTAGCGGGAGGAACGAGCAGTACTTC. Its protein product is CASRRSGRNEQYF.

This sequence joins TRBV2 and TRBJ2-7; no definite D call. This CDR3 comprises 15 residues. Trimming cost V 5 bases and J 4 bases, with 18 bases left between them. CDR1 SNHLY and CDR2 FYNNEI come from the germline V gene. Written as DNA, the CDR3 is TGTGCCAGCAGTTTTAACAGCCCCCTTGGGTACGAGCAGTACTTC. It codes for CASSFNSPLGYEQYF.

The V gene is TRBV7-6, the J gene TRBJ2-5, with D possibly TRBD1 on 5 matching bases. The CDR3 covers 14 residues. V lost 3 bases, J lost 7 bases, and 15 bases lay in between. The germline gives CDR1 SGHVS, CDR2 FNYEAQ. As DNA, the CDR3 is TGTGCCAGCAGCTTCAGTCAGGGATTGGCGACCCAGTACTTC. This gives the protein CASSFSQGLATQYF.

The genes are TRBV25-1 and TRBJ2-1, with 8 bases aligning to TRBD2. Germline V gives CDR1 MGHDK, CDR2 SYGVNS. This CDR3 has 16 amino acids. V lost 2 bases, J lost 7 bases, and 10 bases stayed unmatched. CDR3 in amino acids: CASSETSGRGLNEQFF. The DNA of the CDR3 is TGTGCCAGCAGTGAAACCAGCGGGAGAGGGTTAAATGAGCAGTTCTTC.

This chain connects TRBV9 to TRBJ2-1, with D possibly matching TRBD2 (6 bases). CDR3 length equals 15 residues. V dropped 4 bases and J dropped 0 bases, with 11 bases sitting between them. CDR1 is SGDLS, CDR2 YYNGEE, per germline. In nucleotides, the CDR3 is TGTGCCAGCAGCCCTACGGGAGACTCCTACAATGAGCAGTTCTTC. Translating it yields CASSPTGDSYNEQFF.